This TCR beta chain came from a study of blood T cell repertoires in COVID-19. Authors' methods: Estimates of nucleated cell counts were drawn from the amplification of reference gene primers. The protocol was immunoSEQ multiplex PCR, while the TCRdb copy is restricted to in-frame clones and leaves out a portion. The D gene and trimming were derived from the DNA, and the V and J assignments and clone size from that table. The data show about 75,000 clones, with 88% seen just once and roughly a fifth held by the top ten. With 6 bases removed from V and 7 bases from J, the gap between germline ends came to 15 bases. Germline V gene sequence: CDR1 MRHNA, CDR2 SNTAGT. The length of the CDR3 is 13 residues.

Sequenced: peripheral blood. V gene TRBV6-4 combines with J gene TRBJ1-2; D perhaps matches TRBD1 (5 bases). This TCR was recovered from a human donor in a cohort sampled during active COVID-19. DNA of the CDR3: TGTGCCAGCAGCGGGACTCTTCGACGTGGCTACACCTTC. Translating it yields CASSGTLRRGYTF.